This T cell receptor (beta chain) was found in a study of shared clonotypes between healthy human individuals. Study overall: There were three CD4 naive, three CD4 memory, two CD8 naive and one CD8 memory plates per donor.

The naive CD8 fraction comprised CD45RO-negative cells positively selected for CCR7 and excluded terminally differentiated effector memory CD45RA+ cells. The CDR3 has 11 amino acids. The V gene's germline CDR1 is SQVTM and CDR2 ANQGSEA. The V end lost 6 bases, the J end lost 9 bases, and 12 bases lay between the germline ends. The genomic DNA of each subset was split evenly across several immunoSEQ plates. Profiled with immunoSEQ multiplex PCR; TCRdb holds only in-frame clones, not every one. The repertoire holds about 820,000 clones, with 80% to 95% as singletons. The sequenced sample consisted of naive CD8+ T cells sorted from blood. The sequence derives from a man aged 25 to 45 in good health. This chain uses TRBV29-1 with TRBJ2-1; D remains ambiguous. This CDR3 reads CSVGMASEQFF. CDR3 sequence (DNA): TGCAGCGTGGGGATGGCGAGTGAGCAGTTCTTC.